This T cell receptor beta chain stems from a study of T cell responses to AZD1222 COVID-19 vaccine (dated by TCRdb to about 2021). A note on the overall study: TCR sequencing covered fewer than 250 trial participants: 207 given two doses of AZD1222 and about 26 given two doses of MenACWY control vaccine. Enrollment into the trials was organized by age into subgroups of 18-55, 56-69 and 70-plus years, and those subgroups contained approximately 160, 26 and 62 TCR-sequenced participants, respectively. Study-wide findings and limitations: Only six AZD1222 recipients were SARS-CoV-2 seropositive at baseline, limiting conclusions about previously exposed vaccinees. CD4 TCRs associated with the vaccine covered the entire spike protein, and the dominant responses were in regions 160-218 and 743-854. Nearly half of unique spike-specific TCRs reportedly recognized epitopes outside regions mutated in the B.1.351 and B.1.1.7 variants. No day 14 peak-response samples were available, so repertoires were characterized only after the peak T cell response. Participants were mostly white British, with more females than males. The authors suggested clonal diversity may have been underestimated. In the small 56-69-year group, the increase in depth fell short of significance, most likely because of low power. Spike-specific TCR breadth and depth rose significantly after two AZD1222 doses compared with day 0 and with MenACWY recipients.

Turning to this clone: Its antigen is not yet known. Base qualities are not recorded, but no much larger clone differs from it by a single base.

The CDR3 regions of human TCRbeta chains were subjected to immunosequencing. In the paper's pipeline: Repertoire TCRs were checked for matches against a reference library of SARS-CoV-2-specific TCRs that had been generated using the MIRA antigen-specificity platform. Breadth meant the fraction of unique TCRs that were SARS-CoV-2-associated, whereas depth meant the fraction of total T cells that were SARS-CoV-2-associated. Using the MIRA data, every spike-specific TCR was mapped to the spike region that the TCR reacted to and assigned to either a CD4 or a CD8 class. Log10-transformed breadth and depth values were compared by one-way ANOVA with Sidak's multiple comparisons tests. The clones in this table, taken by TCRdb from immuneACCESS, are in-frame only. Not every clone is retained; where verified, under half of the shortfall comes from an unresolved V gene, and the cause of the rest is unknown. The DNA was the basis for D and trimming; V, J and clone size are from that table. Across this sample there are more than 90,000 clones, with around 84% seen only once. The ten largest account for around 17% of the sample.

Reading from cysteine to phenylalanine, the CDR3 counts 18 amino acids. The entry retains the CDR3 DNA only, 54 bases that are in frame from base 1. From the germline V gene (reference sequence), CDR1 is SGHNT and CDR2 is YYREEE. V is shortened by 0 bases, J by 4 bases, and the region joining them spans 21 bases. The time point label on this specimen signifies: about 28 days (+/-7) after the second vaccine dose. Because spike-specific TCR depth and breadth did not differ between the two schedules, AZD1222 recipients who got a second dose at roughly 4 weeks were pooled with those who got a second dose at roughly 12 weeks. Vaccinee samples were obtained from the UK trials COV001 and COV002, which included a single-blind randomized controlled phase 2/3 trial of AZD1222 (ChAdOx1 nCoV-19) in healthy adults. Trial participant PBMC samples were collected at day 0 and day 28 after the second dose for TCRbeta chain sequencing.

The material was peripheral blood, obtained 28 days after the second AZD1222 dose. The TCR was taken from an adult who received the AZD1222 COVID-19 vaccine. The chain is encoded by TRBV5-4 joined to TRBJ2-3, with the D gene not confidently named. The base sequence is TGTGCCAGCAGCTTGGGTTGGGGTTTAAAGCGTCGCGCAGATACGCAGTATTTT. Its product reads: CASSLGWGLKRRADTQYF.